Listed below are T cell receptor beta chains from one sample, sequenced in a study of T cell repertoires in cytomegalovirus infection. Each CDR3 protein is one row after TCRdb ran MiXCR on the reads. Of more than 95,000 distinct CDR3 sequences listed, around 32% are singletons. Antigens of these TCRs are unknown. The specimen was CD8+ T cells from cultured PBMCs, collected from culture after CMV antigen stimulation. All receptors derive from a human donor in good health (CMV status not recorded). Some clones in this sample may be carry-over from other donors' samples. Each CDR3 is given with its conserved first and last residue. Fields, in order: J gene, D gene, V gene, clone size, CDR3 protein, CDR3 DNA. A D gene is named only where the DNA matches it firmly. A clone size is listed for some rows: how often the clone was seen (once, few, many), or a class if it is expanded.

>TRBJ2-3|-|TRBV6-1|many
CASRRSTVDTQYF
TGTGCCAGCAGGCGATCCACCGTAGATACGCAGTATTTT
>TRBJ2-5|-|TRBV7-6|many
CASSWSGVIGGAKETQYF
TGTGCCAGCAGCTGGAGTGGTGTTATCGGCGGGGCAAAAGAGACCCAGTACTTC
>TRBJ2-3|TRBD1|TRBV24-1|many
CATRGQGSDTQYF
TGTGCCACCAGGGGACAGGGCTCAGATACGCAGTATTTT
>TRBJ2-7|TRBD1|TRBV7-2|many
CASSPAQGVSYEQYF
TGTGCCAGCAGCCCCGCACAGGGGGTCTCCTACGAGCAGTACTTC
>TRBJ1-5|-|TRBV7-2|many
CASSLDSGLVINQPQHF
TGTGCCAGCAGCTTAGATTCCGGGCTGGTCATCAATCAGCCCCAGCATTTT
>TRBJ2-1|-|TRBV4-1|-
CASSLFGPSSDEQFF
TGCGCCAGCAGCTTATTCGGCCCCAGCTCTGATGAGCAGTTCTTC
>TRBJ2-2|TRBD2|TRBV6-2/TRBV6-3|-
CASEGGLAGANTGELFF
TGTGCCAGCGAGGGGGGCCTAGCGGGGGCGAACACCGGGGAGCTGTTTTTT
>TRBJ2-1|-|TRBV5-6|few
CASSLGLPNEQFF
TGTGCCAGCAGCCTGGGACTCCCCAATGAGCAGTTCTTC
>TRBJ2-1|TRBD1|TRBV6-6|-
CASSYKTGASSYNEQFF
TGTGCCAGCAGTTACAAGACAGGGGCGAGCTCCTACAATGAGCAGTTCTTC
>TRBJ1-2|TRBD1|TRBV5-4|-
CASSLGQGFEGYTF
TGTGCCAGCAGCTTGGGACAGGGTTTCGAAGGCTACACCTTC
>TRBJ1-1|-|TRBV7-6|-
CASSLGSGDTEAFF
TGTGCCAGCAGCTTAGGGTCGGGGGACACTGAAGCTTTCTTT
>TRBJ2-3|TRBD2|TRBV9|once
CASSALAGGVTDTQYF
TGTGCCAGCAGCGCGCTAGCGGGGGGCGTTACAGATACGCAGTATTTT
>TRBJ1-2|-|TRBV20-1|few
CSARYYGYTF
TGCAGTGCTAGGTACTATGGCTACACCTTC
>TRBJ2-2|-|TRBV7-6|many
CASSLNRVGELFF
TGTGCCAGCAGCTTAAACAGGGTCGGGGAGCTGTTTTTT
>TRBJ2-1|-|TRBV29-1|few
CSVEGHNEQFF
TGCAGCGTTGAGGGGCACAATGAGCAGTTCTTC
>TRBJ2-7|TRBD1|TRBV27|-
CASSATGGAYEQYF
TGTGCCAGCAGTGCGACAGGGGGGGCCTACGAGCAGTACTTC
>TRBJ2-7|TRBD1|TRBV19|few
CASSGRTGIYEQYF
TGTGCCAGTAGTGGACGGACAGGGATCTACGAGCAGTACTTC
>TRBJ1-1|-|TRBV6-2/TRBV6-3|-
CASSSDRYEAFF
TGTGCCAGCAGCTCGGACAGATATGAAGCTTTCTTT
>TRBJ2-7|-|TRBV7-2|-
CASSHPGYEQYF
TGTGCCAGCAGCCACCCGGGGTACGAGCAGTACTTC
>TRBJ1-1|-|TRBV6-5|-
CASRQGINTEAFF
TGTGCCAGCAGGCAGGGCATAAACACTGAAGCTTTCTTT
>TRBJ2-7|TRBD2|TRBV7-3|many
CASSLKGGLAGGSSYEQYF
TGTGCCAGCAGCTTAAAAGGGGGACTAGCGGGGGGAAGCTCCTACGAGCAGTACTTC
>TRBJ2-7|-|TRBV7-2|-
CASSPGWGGASYEQYF
TGTGCCAGCAGCCCCGGGTGGGGGGGGGCCTCCTACGAGCAGTACTTC
>TRBJ1-1|TRBD1|TRBV7-2|many
CASSDGTGGEYTEAFF
TGTGCCAGCAGCGACGGGACAGGGGGAGAGTACACTGAAGCTTTCTTT
>TRBJ1-1|-|TRBV6-1|many
CASRQNMNTEAFF
TGTGCCAGCAGACAGAACATGAACACTGAAGCTTTCTTT
>TRBJ2-3|-|TRBV18|-
CASSPPGNTDTQYF
TGTGCCAGCTCACCACCGGGGAACACAGATACGCAGTATTTT
>TRBJ2-6|-|TRBV7-3|-
CASSYGQPSGANVLTF
TGTGCCAGCAGCTATGGACAGCCCTCTGGGGCCAACGTCCTGACTTTC
>TRBJ1-1|-|TRBV27|few
CASSLVPALNTEAFF
TGTGCCAGCAGTTTAGTTCCAGCCCTGAACACTGAAGCTTTCTTT
>TRBJ1-4|TRBD1|TRBV19|once
CASSLGQGNEKLFF
TGTGCCAGTAGTCTGGGACAGGGGAATGAAAAACTGTTTTTT
>TRBJ2-7|TRBD1|TRBV5-4|-
CASSSRGQGSSYEQYF
TGTGCCAGCAGCTCGAGGGGACAGGGGAGCTCCTACGAGCAGTACTTC
>TRBJ1-6|-|TRBV20-1|few
CSALDHRVGNSPLHF
TGCAGTGCCCTAGATCACAGGGTTGGAAATTCACCCCTCCACTTT
>TRBJ2-1|-|TRBV12-5|few
CASGLITGRNEQFF
TGTGCTAGTGGTTTGATTACAGGACGAAATGAGCAGTTCTTC
>TRBJ2-7|-|TRBV7-9|-
CATSTTGFSEQYF
TGTGCCACCAGCACCACAGGGTTTAGCGAGCAGTACTTC
>TRBJ2-5|TRBD1|TRBV11-2|-
CASSLGPGQGKTQYF
TGTGCCAGCAGCTTAGGGCCGGGACAGGGCAAGACCCAGTACTTC
>TRBJ1-2|-|TRBV7-2|many
CASSLGTARYGYTF
TGTGCCAGCAGCTTAGGCACAGCGCGCTATGGCTACACCTTC
>TRBJ2-1|-|TRBV12-5|-
CASGPSGDEQFF
TGTGCTAGTGGTCCCAGTGGTGATGAGCAGTTCTTC
>TRBJ2-7|-|TRBV6-1|-
CASSEAGRFLHEQYF
TGTGCCAGCAGTGAAGCTGGGAGGTTTTTGCACGAGCAGTACTTC
>TRBJ2-3|TRBD1|TRBV3-1|-
CASSPGWTGDTDTQYF
TGTGCCAGCAGCCCTGGGTGGACAGGGGACACAGATACGCAGTATTTT
>TRBJ2-2|TRBD1|TRBV15|-
CATSSWDRETGELFF
TGTGCCACCAGCAGCTGGGACAGAGAGACCGGGGAGCTGTTTTTT
>TRBJ1-4|-|TRBV6-5|-
CASRPYSTNEKLFF
TGTGCCAGCAGACCCTATTCAACTAATGAAAAACTGTTTTTT
>TRBJ2-1|-|TRBV6-1|many
CASRSRLRYNEQFF
TGTGCCAGCAGGTCCCGTCTCCGGTACAATGAGCAGTTCTTC
>TRBJ2-1|TRBD2|TRBV7-6|-
CASSYRRGSSYNEQFF
TGTGCCAGCAGCTACCGGCGGGGGAGCTCCTACAATGAGCAGTTCTTC
>TRBJ1-3|-|TRBV12-3/TRBV12-4|few
CASSETGSGNTIYF
TGTGCCAGCAGCGAGACGGGCTCTGGAAACACCATATATTTT
>TRBJ2-7|TRBD1|TRBV12-3/TRBV12-4|few
CASSLGQGGTYEQYF
TGTGCCAGCAGCCTGGGACAGGGAGGAACCTACGAGCAGTACTTC
>TRBJ2-1|-|TRBV20-1|few
CSAKSGVTYYNEQFF
TGCAGTGCAAAGTCGGGGGTGACTTACTACAATGAGCAGTTCTTC
>TRBJ2-2|-|TRBV7-2|-
CASSLRSQASIITGELFF
TGTGCCAGCAGCTTACGAAGCCAGGCCTCTATTATTACCGGGGAGCTGTTTTTT
>TRBJ2-1|-|TRBV6-6|many
CASSSRDRNNEQFF
TGTGCCAGCTCCTCACGGGACCGTAACAATGAGCAGTTCTTC
>TRBJ2-5|TRBD2|TRBV11-2|few
CASSGASGQETQYF
TGTGCCAGCAGCGGGGCTAGCGGGCAAGAGACCCAGTACTTC
>TRBJ1-2|-|TRBV10-3|-
CAISPFNGRKGGYTF
TGTGCCATCAGTCCCTTCAACGGGCGAAAGGGGGGCTACACCTTC
>TRBJ2-7|-|TRBV19|-
CASSPAGTGTYEQYF
TGTGCCAGTAGCCCCGCGGGGACTGGGACCTACGAGCAGTACTTC
>TRBJ2-7|-|TRBV25-1|few
CASSPSDRSFSYEQYF
TGTGCCAGCAGTCCATCGGACCGGTCCTTCTCCTACGAGCAGTACTTC
>TRBJ2-3|-|TRBV6-1|few
CASSVWDLSTDTQYF
TGTGCCAGCAGTGTTTGGGACCTCAGCACAGATACGCAGTATTTT
>TRBJ1-3|-|TRBV5-1|many
CASSLVFSGNTIYF
TGCGCCAGCAGCTTGGTCTTCTCTGGAAACACCATATATTTT
>TRBJ1-1|-|TRBV12-3/TRBV12-4|-
CASSPLAVNTEAFF
TGTGCCAGCAGTCCCTTGGCAGTGAACACTGAAGCTTTCTTT
>TRBJ1-3|-|TRBV19|-
CASSQSPGNTIYF
TGTGCCAGTAGCCAGAGCCCTGGAAACACCATATATTTT
>TRBJ1-3|-|TRBV12-3/TRBV12-4|many
CATLPLQVPGNTIYF
TGTGCCACCCTCCCGTTGCAGGTTCCTGGAAACACCATATATTTT